A selection of T cell receptor beta chains follows, all from one sample in a study of blood T cell repertoires in COVID-19. Repertoires were generated with immunoSEQ multiplex PCR, while TCRdb's copy carries only in-frame clones and drops some. Among some 300,000 clones listed, around 87% were seen once. The material sequenced was peripheral blood. All receptors derive from a man between 18 and 35 years old with active or convalescent COVID-19. Both conserved end residues are part of each CDR3. A D gene is named only where the DNA matches it firmly. Only part of the rows carry a size: once, few, many, or a class if the clone is expanded.

V	J	size	D	CDR3	DNA
TRBV29-1	TRBJ1-3	-	-	CSAARAGNTIYF	TGCAGCGCCGCACGGGCTGGAAACACCATATATTTT
TRBV18	TRBJ1-1	-	TRBD1	CASSKDRTTEAFF	TGTGCCAGCTCCAAGGACAGGACCACTGAAGCTTTCTTT
TRBV15	TRBJ1-4	once	TRBD1	CATLETGRVGNEKLFF	TGTGCCACCCTGGAGACAGGGAGAGTTGGTAATGAAAAACTGTTTTTT
TRBV19	TRBJ2-7	-	TRBD1	CASTPGQGAYEQYF	TGTGCCAGTACCCCCGGACAGGGGGCGTACGAGCAGTACTTC
TRBV14	TRBJ2-2	few	-	CASSPQGYTGELFF	TGTGCCAGCAGCCCGCAGGGATACACCGGGGAGCTGTTTTTT
TRBV7-8	TRBJ2-5	-	-	CASSLGLRGETQYF	TGTGCCAGCAGCTTGGGGTTGCGAGGGGAGACCCAGTACTTC
TRBV2	TRBJ1-2	once	-	CAIEQGGWRGYTF	TGTGCCATCGAACAGGGTGGGTGGCGCGGCTACACCTTC
TRBV6-6	TRBJ2-1	-	TRBD2	CASSRLAGGLLNEQFF	TGTGCCAGCAGTCGACTAGCGGGAGGGCTCCTCAATGAGCAGTTCTTC
TRBV2	TRBJ2-7	few	TRBD2	CASIPVGGGDEQYF	TGTGCCAGCATCCCTGTTGGGGGAGGGGACGAGCAGTACTTC
TRBV6-6	TRBJ2-1	-	TRBD2	CASSYEGGVYNEQFF	TGTGCCAGCAGTTATGAGGGAGGGGTCTACAATGAGCAGTTCTTC
TRBV6-2/TRBV6-3	TRBJ1-1	-	-	CASSYWREAEAFF	TGTGCCAGCAGTTACTGGAGGGAGGCTGAAGCTTTCTTT
TRBV28	TRBJ2-5	-	-	CASSLSETQYF	TGTGCCAGCAGCCTTAGTGAGACCCAGTACTTC
TRBV4-2	TRBJ2-1	-	TRBD2	CASSRKLAGDLNEQFF	TGTGCCAGCAGCCGCAAATTAGCGGGAGATCTCAATGAGCAGTTCTTC
TRBV29-1	TRBJ2-7	-	TRBD1	CSVEGQGPYEQYF	TGCAGCGTTGAAGGACAGGGTCCCTACGAGCAGTACTTC
TRBV19	TRBJ1-2	-	-	CASSLEGVSAGYTF	TGTGCCAGTAGTTTAGAAGGGGTGTCGGCCGGCTACACCTTC
TRBV5-1	TRBJ1-1	-	TRBD1	CASSWTGGNTEAFF	TGCGCCAGCAGCTGGACAGGGGGCAACACTGAAGCTTTCTTT
TRBV5-8	TRBJ1-5	-	-	CASNPRRGASNQPQHF	TGTGCCAGCAACCCGAGACGGGGTGCTAGCAATCAGCCCCAGCATTTT
TRBV24-1	TRBJ2-1	-	-	CATSDLESSYNEQFF	TGTGCCACCAGTGATTTAGAGAGCTCCTACAATGAGCAGTTCTTC
TRBV5-1	TRBJ2-2	-	-	CASCPGTPNTGELFF	TGCGCCAGCTGTCCCGGGACACCGAACACCGGGGAGCTGTTTTTT
TRBV19	TRBJ1-2	few	-	CASSPAGVSVYGYTF	TGTGCCAGTAGCCCCGCCGGGGTCAGTGTCTATGGCTACACCTTC
TRBV5-1	TRBJ2-7	few	TRBD1	CASSFGDRVYEQYF	TGCGCCAGCAGCTTCGGAGACAGGGTCTACGAGCAGTACTTC
TRBV27	TRBJ1-1	-	-	CASSPRGGNTEAFF	TGTGCCAGCAGCCCCCGCGGAGGGAACACTGAAGCTTTCTTT
TRBV20-1	TRBJ1-6	-	TRBD1	CSASRQGYSPLHF	TGCAGTGCTAGTCGACAGGGTTATTCACCCCTCCACTTT
TRBV23-1	TRBJ1-5	-	TRBD1	CASRQDRVAQPQHF	TGCGCCAGCAGGCAGGACAGGGTGGCTCAGCCCCAGCATTTT
TRBV27	TRBJ2-3	-	-	CASSRGSTDTQYF	TGTGCCAGCTCCCGGGGGAGCACAGATACGCAGTATTTT
TRBV6-5	TRBJ1-5	-	-	CASSYSSAGQPQHF	TGTGCCAGCAGTTACTCCTCGGCCGGGCAGCCCCAGCATTTT
TRBV18	TRBJ1-1	-	-	CASSLSTGSTEAFF	TGTGCCAGCTCACTTTCCACAGGCTCCACTGAAGCTTTCTTT
TRBV19	TRBJ2-2	-	-	CASSIAGGTNTGELFF	TGTGCCAGTAGTATAGCGGGGGGCACGAACACCGGGGAGCTGTTTTTT
TRBV19	TRBJ2-5	-	TRBD2	CAIQIIGGSPPNIQETQYF	TGTGCCATCCAGATCATCGGGGGGTCTCCACCCAACATCCAAGAGACCCAGTACTTC
TRBV9	TRBJ1-6	-	TRBD1	CASSFGTDSYNSPLHF	TGTGCCAGCAGCTTCGGGACAGACTCCTATAATTCACCCCTCCACTTT
TRBV7-7	TRBJ2-5	-	TRBD1	CASSSSGGGQETQYF	TGTGCCAGCAGCTCCTCAGGGGGCGGGCAAGAGACCCAGTACTTC
TRBV19	TRBJ2-3	-	TRBD2	CASSGGVSTDTQYF	TGTGCCAGTAGTGGGGGGGTGAGCACAGATACGCAGTATTTT
TRBV9	TRBJ2-1	once	TRBD2	CASSVPLAGDGMGYNEQFF	TGTGCCAGCAGCGTACCGCTAGCGGGAGACGGGATGGGGTACAATGAGCAGTTCTTC
TRBV4-1	TRBJ2-7	-	TRBD2	CASSQGTSGVSYEQYF	TGCGCCAGCAGCCAGGGTACTAGCGGGGTCTCCTACGAGCAGTACTTC
TRBV19	TRBJ2-7	-	TRBD2	CASSTYLGGAYEQYF	TGTGCCAGTAGTACGTACCTGGGGGGGGCCTACGAGCAGTACTTC
TRBV11-2	TRBJ2-7	few	-	CASSLFSGEVEQYF	TGTGCCAGCAGCCTCTTTTCGGGGGAGGTCGAGCAGTACTTC
TRBV18	TRBJ2-1	-	TRBD2	CASSPRAAGASNEQFF	TGTGCCAGCTCACCACGCGCGGCGGGAGCCAGCAATGAGCAGTTCTTC
TRBV10-1	TRBJ2-7	-	-	CASSARGRDYEQYF	TGCGCCAGCAGTGCACGGGGTCGGGACTACGAGCAGTACTTC
TRBV4-1	TRBJ2-1	-	-	CASSQGASVYEQFF	TGCGCCAGCAGCCAAGGCGCTAGCGTCTATGAGCAGTTCTTC
TRBV28	TRBJ1-1	few	-	CASSSEGQNTEAFF	TGTGCCAGCAGTTCCGAAGGACAGAACACTGAAGCTTTCTTT
TRBV28	TRBJ2-3	-	-	CASKRAGTDTQYF	TGTGCCAGCAAGAGGGCGGGAACAGATACGCAGTATTTT
TRBV7-9	TRBJ1-1	-	-	CASSRGMNTEAFF	TGTGCCAGCAGCCGAGGGATGAACACTGAAGCTTTCTTT
TRBV6-1	TRBJ2-5	-	-	CASSEAGAWTQYF	TGTGCCAGCAGTGAAGCGGGAGCTTGGACCCAGTACTTC
TRBV7-9	TRBJ1-1	-	-	CASSLGGNAEAFF	TGTGCCAGCAGCTTAGGCGGGAACGCTGAAGCTTTCTTT
TRBV7-2	TRBJ2-7	once	-	CASTPGTYEQYF	TGTGCCAGCACCCCAGGGACCTACGAGCAGTACTTC
TRBV5-1	TRBJ2-3	-	-	CASSLAVGGTDTQYF	TGCGCCAGCAGCTTGGCCGTGGGAGGTACAGATACGCAGTATTTT
TRBV19	TRBJ2-1	-	TRBD2	CASSPSGRASYNEQFF	TGTGCCAGTAGTCCTAGCGGGAGGGCCTCTTACAATGAGCAGTTCTTC
TRBV7-3	TRBJ2-6	-	TRBD2	CASSSRTSGSSGANVLTF	TGTGCCAGCAGCTCCCGGACTAGCGGGTCCTCTGGGGCCAACGTCCTGACTTTC
TRBV5-1	TRBJ1-4	-	-	CASSLGGGWPSTNEKLFF	TGCGCCAGCAGCTTGGGCGGGGGTTGGCCCTCAACTAATGAAAAACTGTTTTTT
TRBV5-4	TRBJ1-4	-	TRBD1	CASSLRQGNEKLFF	TGTGCCAGCAGCTTGAGACAGGGGAATGAAAAACTGTTTTTT
TRBV5-1	TRBJ1-6	-	TRBD1	CASSSIVGTANSPLHF	TGCGCCAGCAGCTCAATCGTAGGGACAGCTAATTCACCCCTCCACTTT
TRBV18	TRBJ2-5	few	-	CASSPMAEQETQYF	TGTGCCAGCTCACCAATGGCAGAACAAGAGACCCAGTACTTC
TRBV28	TRBJ1-5	-	-	CASSRDNHQPQHF	TGTGCCAGCAGCCGGGACAATCATCAGCCCCAGCATTTT
TRBV9	TRBJ1-1	-	-	CASSVAQNTEAFF	TGTGCCAGCAGCGTAGCACAGAACACTGAAGCTTTCTTT